The 30 T cell receptor beta chains below were found in one sample sequenced in a study of regulatory T cells in long-lasting Graves disease. Time point indicated: persistent/refractory GD, antithyroid drugs over 5 years with positive TRAb. Extracted PBMC RNA gave rise to the TCR library. In building TCR beta libraries, iRepertoire HTBI primers were used together with Arm-PCR of CDR3 regions. Each CDR3 protein is one row after TCRdb ran MiXCR on the multiplex PCR reads. Of some 470,000 distinct CDR3 sequences in the sample, about a fifth were seen once. Source: peripheral blood mononuclear cells (PBMCs), taken when the disease was refractory, from a patient treated with antithyroid drugs. All receptors come from a female donor with Graves disease.

The chain employs TRBV6-5 and TRBJ1-1; no clear D gene. Germline V CDR1 and CDR2: MNHEY, SVGAGI. The CDR3 is made up of 14 amino acids. Deletions cut 2 bases from V and 8 bases from J, with 15 bases between. This chain's CDR3 is CASSYGVRVDEAFF. The DNA of the CDR3 is TGTGCCAGCAGTTACGGGGTAAGGGTGGACGAAGCTTTCTTT.

A few counts support this clonotype. This sequence joins TRBV5-1 and TRBJ2-6, with D possibly being TRBD2 (5 bases). This CDR3 is 14 amino acids long. Per germline, CDR1 SGHRS and CDR2 YFSETQ. V was pared by 9 bases and J by 4 bases, with 14 bases between. The CDR3 is CATSRTGGANVLTF. As DNA, the CDR3 is TGCGCCACCTCAAGGACGGGAGGGGCCAACGTCCTGACTTTC. Together with reference TRBV5-1 and TRBJ2-6, the CDR3 gives the full variable domain: KAGVTQTPRYLIKTRGQQVTLSCSPISGHRSVSWYQQTPGQGLQFLFEYFSETQRNKGNFPGRFSGRQFSNSRSEMNVSTLELGDSALYLCATSRTGGANVLTFGAGSRLTVL.

The chain has TRBV9 and TRBJ1-2; 12 bases are a match to TRBD1. CDR3 length equals 16 residues. V lost 3 bases, J lost 6 bases, and 9 bases stayed unmatched. Per the germline V gene, CDR1 is SGDLS and CDR2 is YYNGEE. The CDR3 sequence: CASSASGTGGGDGYTF. The CDR3 bases are TGTGCCAGCAGCGCCTCAGGGACAGGGGGCGGAGATGGCTACACCTTC.

Only a few counts were recorded for this clonotype. The rearrangement uses TRBV7-8 and TRBJ2-5; 7 positions match TRBD1. The trim removed 5 bases at V and 6 bases at J, leaving 6 bases unmatched. Germline V gene sequence: CDR1 SGHVS, CDR2 FQNEAQ. The CDR3 covers 13 residues. This chain's CDR3 is CASSPGTVKTQYF. The CDR3 DNA sequence: TGTGCCAGCAGCCCTGGGACAGTGAAGACCCAGTACTTC.

This clonotype was seen only a few times. The genes are TRBV30 and TRBJ2-1; D uncertain. CDR1 is GTSNPN, CDR2 SVGIG, per germline (reference sequence). The CDR3 runs to 13 residues. V dropped 5 bases and J dropped 7 bases, with 15 bases sitting between them. The DNA of the CDR3 is TGTGCCTGGGGTAAGGGATTTGGGAATGAGCAGTTCTTC. Translated, it gives CAWGKGFGNEQFF.

Concerning this clonotype: It may be a read error: a sequence one base away is much more abundant. V and J are TRBV3-1 and TRBJ1-1; D may be TRBD1 (5 bases). The CDR3 length is 15 residues. Trimming removed 3 bases at V and 3 bases at J, with 14 bases between. The germline gives CDR1 LGHDT, CDR2 YNNKEL (reference sequence). Here the CDR3 DNA reads TGTGCCAGCAGCCATCCAGGGAACGGGGACACTGAAGCTTTCTTT. It encodes CASSHPGNGDTEAFF.

The chain has TRBV28 and TRBJ2-2, with D unresolved. The CDR3 is 12 residues long. CDR1 MDHEN and CDR2 SYDVKM come from the germline V gene. V lost 4 bases and J lost 8, with 8 bases in between. The CDR3 DNA follows: TGTGCCAGCAGTTCAGGTTATGGGGAGCTGTTTTTT. Its translation is CASSSGYGELFF.

In its sample, this clonotype was seen many times. J is TRBJ2-5 and V is TRBV27; the D is unclear. Trimming took off 4 bases at V and 0 bases at J, with 12 bases between the two ends. This CDR3 spans 15 amino acids. Germline loops: CDR1 MNHEY, CDR2 SMNVEV (reference sequence). CDR3 nucleotide sequence: TGTGCCAGCAGTTCCCTCACTCCGTACCAAGAGACCCAGTACTTC. Amino acid sequence: CASSSLTPYQETQYF.

This clonotype came up many times. The CDR3 coding sequence is TGTGCCAGCAGCACGTCATTCGGGGGAGACACTGAAGCTTTCTTT. Amino acid sequence: CASSTSFGGDTEAFF. The J gene is TRBJ1-1, the V gene TRBV7-2, with D possibly being TRBD1 (5 bases). Trimming removed 5 bases from V and 3 bases from J, with 16 bases in between. The germline V gene encodes CDR1 SGHTA and CDR2 FQGNSA. The CDR3 has 15 residues.

This clonotype was counted ten times or more. The chain has TRBV28 and TRBJ1-5; a weak D match, TRBD1 (6 bases). The CDR3 sequence is 16 residues long. Germline V gives CDR1 MDHEN, CDR2 SYDVKM. V shed 7 bases and J shed 4 bases, with 20 bases lying between them. CDR3 residues: CASKPTGWGFNQPQHF. The DNA for the CDR3 is TGTGCCAGCAAACCTACAGGGTGGGGGTTTAATCAGCCCCAGCATTTT.

This chain uses TRBV4-1 with TRBJ2-3; TRBD2 matches at 7 bases. Germline CDR1 is MGHRA and CDR2 is YSYEKL. J was trimmed by 5 bases and V by 1 base; bases with no gene match: 9. The CDR3 length is 16 residues. Here the CDR3 reads CASSQVGAGVRDTQYF. CDR3 coding DNA: TGCGCCAGCAGCCAAGTTGGGGCGGGAGTAAGAGATACGCAGTATTTT.

This clonotype was recorded at least ten times. The chain uses TRBV7-3 and TRBJ1-4, with D perhaps TRBD1 (5 bases). Trimming pared 2 bases from V and 6 bases from J, leaving 16 bases between. In germline, CDR1 is SGHTA, CDR2 FQGTGA. The CDR3 totals 16 residues. CDR3 DNA sequence: TGTGCCAGCAGCTTAGCACGGGACTCGAGTTATGAAAAACTGTTTTTT. This encodes CASSLARDSSYEKLFF.

This clonotype was detected ten times or more. V is TRBV6-5 and J is TRBJ2-7; no clear D. From germline, CDR1 is MNHEY and CDR2 SVGAGI. This CDR3 comprises 15 residues. V was shortened by 0 bases and J by 0 bases, with 9 bases between the two germline ends. CDR3 DNA sequence: TGTGCCAGCAGTTACTCCGCGGTGAGCTCCTACGAGCAGTACTTC. Translation gives CASSYSAVSSYEQYF.

J is TRBJ1-1 and V is TRBV19, with D possibly TRBD1 on 5 matching bases. The V and J ends lost 6 bases and 4 bases respectively, with 18 bases between them. The CDR3 has 15 residues. The germline CDR1 and CDR2 sequences are LNHDA and SQIVND (reference sequence). This chain's CDR3 is CASSYLGQGITEAFF. For the CDR3, the DNA is TGTGCCAGTAGCTATCTTGGACAAGGAATCACTGAAGCTTTCTTT.

There are many counts of this clonotype. The DNA of the CDR3 is TGTGCCAGCAGCGGGGTCGACGAGTGGGCTAATGAAAAACTGTTTTTT. This encodes CASSGVDEWANEKLFF. The chain uses TRBV2 and TRBJ1-4; D is unclear. From germline, CDR1 is SNHLY and CDR2 FYNNEI. The CDR3 sequence is 16 residues long. The V and J ends lost 6 bases and 3 bases respectively, with 17 bases between them.

In this sample, this clonotype turned up many times. The gene calls are TRBV7-2 and TRBJ1-1, with 7 bases that match TRBD1. Per the germline V gene, CDR1 is SGHTA and CDR2 is FQGNSA. The CDR3 is 13 residues long. Trimming removed 5 bases from V and 4 bases from J; junction bases left unmatched: 4. The CDR3 protein is CASSRQGGTEAFF. CDR3 nucleotides: TGTGCCAGCAGCAGACAGGGTGGCACTGAAGCTTTCTTT.

In its sample, this clonotype was seen many times. The rearrangement links TRBV7-8 to TRBJ2-5, with TRBD2 matching 12 bases. V shed 3 bases and J 0 bases; nucleotides not matched to a gene: 11. The CDR3 loop spans 19 amino acids. CDR1 and CDR2 from the germline V gene are SGHVS and FQNEAQ. The CDR3 DNA follows: TGTGCCAGCAGCTTTCCTAGCGGGGGGGGGTGGCTGAACCAAGAGACCCAGTACTTC. The encoded protein is CASSFPSGGGWLNQETQYF. Using reference TRBV7-8 and TRBJ2-5 for the parts outside the CDR3, the full variable domain is GAGVSQSPRYKVAKRGQDVALRCDPISGHVSLFWYQQALGQGPEFLTYFQNEAQLDKSGLPSDRFFAERPEGSVSTLKIQRTQQEDSAVYLCASSFPSGGGWLNQETQYFGPGTRLLVL.

This clonotype appeared once. This chain connects TRBV12-3 or TRBV12-4 to TRBJ1-3; D is unclear. The CDR3 totals 15 residues. The V end was cut by 3 bases, the J end by 1 base, with 10 bases between. The CDR3: CASSFSIASGNTIYF. The CDR3 coding sequence is TGTGCCAGCAGTTTTTCGATTGCTTCTGGAAACACCATATATTTT.

This chain connects TRBV28 to TRBJ2-1; D not certain. Trimming removed 6 bases from V and 3 bases from J, with 15 bases in between. The CDR3 has 15 amino acids. The germline V gene encodes CDR1 MDHEN and CDR2 SYDVKM. Written as DNA, the CDR3 is TGTGCCAGCAGCCCTCTCTACATCCTCTACAATGAGCAGTTCTTC. Its protein is CASSPLYILYNEQFF.

This clonotype was seen more than once but under ten times. The chain has TRBV18 and TRBJ2-7; 9 bases match TRBD1. Trimming took 8 bases from V and 3 from J; bases not matched to a gene: 5. Germline CDR1 is KGHSH and CDR2 is LQKENI. This CDR3 contains 13 residues. CDR3 region: CASAGTGIYEQYF. CDR3 DNA sequence: TGTGCCAGCGCCGGGACAGGGATCTACGAGCAGTACTTC.

CDR3: CASSPDGPDTGELFF. CDR3 in DNA: TGTGCCAGCAGTCCCGACGGTCCGGACACCGGGGAGCTGTTTTTT. The chain couples TRBV7-3 to TRBJ2-2; no clear D gene. Trimming pared 6 bases from V and 3 bases from J, leaving 14 bases between. The CDR3 runs 15 residues. The V gene's germline CDR1 is SGHTA and CDR2 FQGTGA.

V gene TRBV7-9 combines with J gene TRBJ2-7; tentative D call: TRBD1 (6 bases). Looked up from germline, CDR1 is SEHNR and CDR2 is FQNEAQ (reference sequence). V lost 2 bases and J lost 2, with 10 bases in between. The CDR3 contains 14 residues. CDR3 in DNA: TGTGCCAGCAGCTTAATAACAGGGCCCTACGAGCAGTACTTC. Translated: CASSLITGPYEQYF.

The chain has TRBV7-9 and TRBJ1-5; the D gene is possibly TRBD1 (5 bases). Trimming took 5 bases from V and 2 from J, leaving 19 bases between them. Germline V gives CDR1 SEHNR, CDR2 FQNEAQ (reference sequence). The CDR3 is 17 residues long. CDR3 region: CASSRGFGELGNQPQHF. The CDR3 nucleotides are TGTGCCAGCAGCCGGGGCTTTGGGGAGTTAGGCAATCAGCCCCAGCATTTT.

Ten or more counts support this clonotype. The DNA of the CDR3 is TGTGCCAGTATGCCAAAACAGGGGTGGAGCGAGCAGTACTTC. Amino acid sequence: CASMPKQGWSEQYF. V gene TRBV19 combines with J gene TRBJ2-7, with 7 bases fitting TRBD1. Germline lookup yields CDR1 LNHDA and CDR2 SQIVND (reference sequence). The J segment lost 6 bases and the V segment lost 7 bases, leaving 12 bases of the junction unmatched. The CDR3 runs to 14 residues.

This CDR3 is CASSSSGARRNTEAFF. The CDR3 coding sequence is TGTGCCAGCAGCTCCTCAGGGGCGAGGAGGAACACTGAAGCTTTCTTT. The chain recombines TRBV13 with TRBJ1-1; D is possibly TRBD1 (6 bases). Per the germline V gene, CDR1 is PRHDT and CDR2 is FYEKMQ (reference sequence). V lost 4 bases and J lost 1, with 16 bases in between. CDR3 length: 16 amino acids.

This clonotype showed up many times. This rearrangement joins TRBV11-2 to TRBJ1-1; D is uncertain. Germline loops: CDR1 SGHAT, CDR2 FQNNGV. V lost 4 bases to trimming and J lost 2 bases, with 11 bases between them. The CDR3 runs to 14 residues. The CDR3 sequence: CASSSQATNTEAFF. DNA of the CDR3: TGTGCCAGCAGCTCCCAGGCAACAAACACTGAAGCTTTCTTT.

This clonotype has more than one count but fewer than ten. The chain couples TRBV6-5 to TRBJ2-7, with D perhaps matching TRBD1 (6 bases). Trimming shortened V by 0 bases and J by 7 bases, and 28 bases separated the two germline ends. Germline V gene sequence: CDR1 MNHEY, CDR2 SVGAGI. CDR3 length: 19 amino acids. The CDR3 nucleotides are TGTGCCAGCAGTTACTCCCGCCTTTTGGAGTATCTGGGGGCTGGGGAGCAGTACTTC. Its protein product is CASSYSRLLEYLGAGEQYF.

The chain is built from TRBV6-1 and TRBJ1-5; tentatively, D is TRBD1 (6 bases). Germline-derived CDR1 and CDR2 are MNHNS and SASEGT. V lost 6 bases, J lost 3 bases, and 12 bases lay in between. The CDR3 is made up of 14 amino acids. The CDR3 coding sequence is TGTGCCAGCAGCACCCAGGGGCTCAATCAGCCCCAGCATTTT. Amino acids: CASSTQGLNQPQHF.

This clonotype was seen a handful of times. The chain uses TRBV18 and TRBJ1-5; D might be TRBD1 (5 bases). The germline V gene encodes CDR1 KGHSH and CDR2 LQKENI. V lost 0 bases to trimming and J lost 4 bases, with 10 bases between them. The CDR3 is 15 amino acids. In DNA, the CDR3 is TGTGCCAGCTCACCACCCGGGACCGAGAATCAGCCCCAGCATTTT. This encodes CASSPPGTENQPQHF.

CDR3 residues: CSVAAGATYEQYF. Here the CDR3 DNA reads TGCAGCGTTGCGGCAGGGGCCACCTACGAGCAGTACTTC. The V and J genes are TRBV29-1 and TRBJ2-7; tentative D call: TRBD1 (6 bases). The CDR3 length is 13 residues. Trimming stripped 4 bases from V and 2 bases from J, with 12 bases between. The germline gives CDR1 SQVTM, CDR2 ANQGSEA.